The next 30 T cell receptor beta chains were all read from a single sample in a study of T cell responses to AZD1222 COVID-19 vaccine. The repertoire was sequenced with immunoSEQ multiplex PCR; TCRdb's copy has only in-frame clones and lacks some. Here the sample spans about 86,000 clones, 88% being singletons. Sequenced material: peripheral blood, taken on day 0 of AZD1222 vaccination. The receptors were sampled from an adult in good health.

The chain uses TRBV29-1 and TRBJ2-7; D is undetermined. Germline CDR1 and CDR2: SQVTM and ANQGSEA. This CDR3 contains 11 residues. The V end was cut by 4 bases, the J end by 4 bases, with 8 bases between. CDR3 region: CSVGAEYEQYF. Written as DNA, the CDR3 is TGCAGCGTTGGGGCAGAGTACGAGCAGTACTTC.

This clone was seen just once. The V and J genes are TRBV10-3 and TRBJ2-5; D not certain. Trimming took 6 bases from V and 5 from J, leaving 13 bases between them. Looked up from germline, CDR1 is ENHRY and CDR2 is SYGVKD. CDR3 length equals 13 residues. The CDR3 DNA reads as TGTGCCATCAGCCCAGAGATGGGGGAGACCCAGTACTTC. This translates into CAISPEMGETQYF.

The chain employs TRBV2 and TRBJ1-5; D perhaps matches TRBD1 (6 bases). V was clipped by 3 bases and J by 6 bases, with 15 bases between them. This CDR3 is built from 15 residues. CDR1 and CDR2 from the germline V gene are SNHLY and FYNNEI. The CDR3 protein is CASSEQDRRGQPQHF. The CDR3 coding sequence is TGTGCCAGCAGTGAGCAGGACAGAAGGGGTCAGCCCCAGCATTTT. Looking up the rest from reference TRBV2 and TRBJ1-5 gives the full variable domain: EPEVTQTPSHQVTQMGQEVILRCVPISNHLYFYWYRQILGQKVEFLVSFYNNEISEKSEIFDDQFSVERPDGSNFTLKIRSTKLEDSAMYFCASSEQDRRGQPQHFGDGTRLSIL.

For the CDR3, the DNA is TGTGCCAGCAGCCGACACAACTCTGGGGCCAACGTCCTGACTTTC. Its translation is CASSRHNSGANVLTF. The chain uses TRBV7-9 and TRBJ2-6, with D unresolved. Germline V CDR1 and CDR2: SEHNR, FQNEAQ (reference sequence). Trimming left V 5 bases short and J 0 bases short, with 8 bases between. The CDR3 is 15 residues long. The full variable domain, with the rest looked up from reference TRBV7-9 and TRBJ2-6, is DTGVSQNPRHKITKRGQNVTFRCDPISEHNRLYWYRQTLGQGPEFLTYFQNEAQLEKSRLLSDRFSAERPKGSFSTLEIQRTEQGDSAMYLCASSRHNSGANVLTFGAGSRLTVL.

This clone appeared once. The rearrangement joins TRBV3-1 (or the pseudogene TRBV3-2) to TRBJ2-7; 14 nucleotides match TRBD2. Germline values: CDR1 LGHDT, CDR2 YNNKEL (reference sequence). The CDR3 totals 17 residues. V was pared by 6 bases and J by 9 bases, with 16 bases of the junction left unmatched. The DNA of the CDR3 is TGTGCCAGCAGTCACAGACTAGCGGGAGGGCTGAATGCGGTGCAGTACTTC. It encodes CASSHRLAGGLNAVQYF.

The rearrangement joins TRBV5-1 to TRBJ1-3; possibly TRBD1 for D (5 bases). Germline assignment: CDR1 SGHRS and CDR2 YFSETQ. The V end was cut by 6 bases, the J end by 0 bases, with 13 bases between. The CDR3 extends over 15 amino acids. The CDR3 region is CASTEEGNSGNTIYF. In nucleotides, the CDR3 is TGCGCCAGCACGGAGGAGGGGAACTCTGGAAACACCATATATTTT.

V gene TRBV2 combines with J gene TRBJ2-1; unclear D gene. CDR1 is SNHLY and CDR2 is FYNNEI in the germline V gene. V lost 2 bases, J lost 6 bases, and 5 bases lay in between. The CDR3 totals 12 residues. The CDR3 sequence is CASSESSNEQFF. The CDR3 DNA is TGTGCCAGCAGTGAAAGTTCCAATGAGCAGTTCTTC.

The V and J genes are TRBV6-1 and TRBJ1-4; 9 nucleotides line up with TRBD1. The V and J ends lost 4 bases and 8 bases, in that order; junction bases with no gene match: 14. The CDR3 is 17 residues long. In germline, CDR1 is MNHNS, CDR2 SASEGT. The CDR3 region is CASSAGTGLLIVEKLFF. Written as DNA, the CDR3 is TGTGCCAGCAGTGCTGGGACAGGGCTCCTAATTGTGGAAAAACTGTTTTTT.

This clone was seen a single time. The CDR3 nucleotides read TGTGCCAGCAGGGATTATAAGGGGGCCTTCAATGAGCAGTTCTTC. It specifies CASRDYKGAFNEQFF. V and J are TRBV6-5 and TRBJ2-1; the match to TRBD1 covers 7 bases. The CDR3 sequence is 15 residues long. Trimming took 6 bases from V and 6 from J; bases not matched to a gene: 11. The germline gives CDR1 MNHEY, CDR2 SVGAGI.

The gene calls are TRBV28 and TRBJ2-3; 7 bases match TRBD1. In germline, CDR1 is MDHEN, CDR2 SYDVKM. V lost 7 bases to trimming and J lost 5 bases; unmatched junction nucleotides: 12. The CDR3 runs 15 residues. The CDR3: CASTPTDRVGDTQYF. In nucleotides, the CDR3 is TGTGCCAGCACACCTACCGACAGGGTTGGAGATACGCAGTATTTT. Filled out from reference TRBV28 and TRBJ2-3, the complete variable domain reads DVKVTQSSRYLVKRTGEKVFLECVQDMDHENMFWYRQDPGLGLRLIYFSYDVKMKEKGDIPEGYSVSREKKERFSLILESASTNQTSMYLCASTPTDRVGDTQYFGPGTRLTVL.

The chain couples TRBV2 to TRBJ1-1; 9 bases agree with TRBD1. V lost 7 bases, J lost 1 base, and 4 bases stayed unmatched. This CDR3 spans 14 amino acids. Per germline, CDR1 SNHLY and CDR2 FYNNEI. CDR3 sequence: CASTLGQGNTEAFF. CDR3 DNA sequence: TGTGCCAGCACCCTGGGACAGGGGAACACTGAAGCTTTCTTT. The whole variable domain, filled in from reference TRBV2 and TRBJ1-1, reads EPEVTQTPSHQVTQMGQEVILRCVPISNHLYFYWYRQILGQKVEFLVSFYNNEISEKSEIFDDQFSVERPDGSNFTLKIRSTKLEDSAMYFCASTLGQGNTEAFFGQGTRLTVV.

This chain joins TRBV27 and TRBJ2-5; 10 bases match TRBD2. Germline V gives CDR1 MNHEY, CDR2 SMNVEV (reference sequence). V gave up 3 bases and J gave up 2 bases; unmatched junction bases: 3. The CDR3 totals 15 residues. Written as DNA, the CDR3 is TGTGCCAGCAGTTTGTTTAGCGGGAGGCAAGAGACCCAGTACTTC. Amino acids: CASSLFSGRQETQYF.

V gene TRBV7-8 combines with J gene TRBJ1-5, with D unclear. Germline CDR1 and CDR2: SGHVS and FQNEAQ. Trimming stripped 2 bases from V and 7 bases from J, with 9 bases between. The CDR3 sequence is 13 residues long. The CDR3 DNA reads TGTGCCAGCAGCTTACGGGTTTACCAGCCCCAGCATTTT. Its translation: CASSLRVYQPQHF.

This chain links TRBV2 with TRBJ2-1; D is undetermined. CDR3 length equals 15 residues. Looked up from germline, CDR1 is SNHLY and CDR2 is FYNNEI. V was pared by 1 base and J by 0 bases, with 7 bases between. The CDR3 spells CASSEVGHSYNEQFF. For the CDR3, the DNA is TGTGCCAGCAGTGAAGTGGGCCACTCCTACAATGAGCAGTTCTTC.

The chain uses TRBV13 and TRBJ2-2, with 8 bases fitting TRBD2. Germline CDR1 is PRHDT and CDR2 is FYEKMQ (reference sequence). J gave up 5 bases and V 1 base, and 9 bases lay outside the gene matches. The CDR3 covers 17 residues. The CDR3 is CASSLAGSSGSTGELFF. The CDR3 DNA is TGTGCCAGCAGCTTAGCCGGATCGAGCGGGAGTACCGGGGAGCTGTTTTTT.

The chain joins TRBV19 to TRBJ1-4; no clear D. Germline V gives CDR1 LNHDA, CDR2 SQIVND (reference sequence). This CDR3 spans 14 amino acids. V was clipped by 6 bases and J by 5 bases, with 13 bases between them. CDR3 DNA: TGTGCCAGTAGACCTCTCGTTGGGAATGAAAAACTGTTTTTT. This translates into CASRPLVGNEKLFF.

V is TRBV28 and J is TRBJ1-3; D unclear. Between the trimmed V and J ends, which lost 6 bases and 4 bases, there was a span of 19 bases. The length of the CDR3 is 16 residues. CDR1 is MDHEN, CDR2 SYDVKM, per germline. This chain's CDR3 is CASRSPSLLGGNTIYF. The CDR3 DNA sequence: TGTGCCAGCAGGTCTCCCAGTTTATTGGGGGGAAACACCATATATTTT.

V usage is TRBV5-1 and J usage is TRBJ2-3, with 8 nucleotides matching TRBD1. Germline-derived CDR1 and CDR2 are SGHRS and YFSETQ. With V trimmed by 4 bases and J by 1 base, 5 bases remained unmatched. The CDR3 length is 15 residues. This CDR3 reads CASSQQTGGTDTQYF. The CDR3 nucleotides read TGCGCCAGCAGCCAACAGACAGGGGGCACAGATACGCAGTATTTT.

The chain employs TRBV2 and TRBJ1-6, with 8 bases identical to TRBD1. CDR1 is SNHLY, CDR2 FYNNEI, per germline. Unmatched junction bases numbered 8, after V lost 8 bases and J lost 8 bases. The CDR3 sequence is 14 residues long. DNA for the CDR3: TGTGCCAGCGGGGACAGGTGGGAAGATTCACCCCTCCACTTT. Translated: CASGDRWEDSPLHF.

This chain joins TRBV27 and TRBJ2-1, with 9 bases that match TRBD2. The germline gives CDR1 MNHEY, CDR2 SMNVEV (reference sequence). Unmatched junction bases numbered 23, after V lost 8 bases and J lost 3 bases. The CDR3 is 20 residues long. The CDR3 coding sequence is TGTGCCAGCCGGGACGTTCCGGCAGGGGGAATTAGCGGGAGCTACAATGAGCAGTTCTTC. It yields the protein CASRDVPAGGISGSYNEQFF.

The CDR3 region has the DNA TGTGCCAGCAGTCGATCATTAGGCAACAATGAGCAGTTCTTC. This translates into CASSRSLGNNEQFF. The chain recombines TRBV6-2 or TRBV6-3 with TRBJ2-1; D remains unclear. With 5 bases removed from V and 5 bases from J, the gap between germline ends came to 13 bases. This CDR3 has 14 residues. The germline V gene encodes CDR1 MNHEY and CDR2 SVGEGT.

This chain uses TRBV29-1 with TRBJ2-7; 9 bases match TRBD2. CDR1 SQVTM and CDR2 ANQGSEA come from the germline V gene. The V segment lost 3 bases and the J segment 4 bases; nucleotides outside the gene matches: 7. The CDR3 spans 14 residues. CDR3: CSVELTSGEYEQYF. The CDR3 DNA is TGCAGCGTTGAGCTGACTAGCGGCGAATACGAGCAGTACTTC.

The rearrangement joins TRBV18 to TRBJ2-7, with D possibly called TRBD1 or TRBD2 (6 bases each). V was cut by 2 bases and J by 2 bases, with 13 bases left in between. The CDR3 covers 15 residues. Per the germline V gene, CDR1 is KGHSH and CDR2 is LQKENI. The CDR3 DNA sequence: TGTGCCAGCTCACCAGGGGGGCAGGGAACCTACGAGCAGTACTTC. As protein: CASSPGGQGTYEQYF.

The V gene is TRBV12-3 or TRBV12-4, the J gene TRBJ1-2; maybe TRBD1 (6 bases). V was trimmed by 3 bases and J by 4 bases, leaving 9 bases between them. This CDR3 has 13 residues. This CDR3 reads CASSFGGAYGYTF. CDR3 in DNA: TGTGCCAGCAGTTTCGGGGGGGCCTATGGCTACACCTTC.

The CDR3 nucleotides read TGTGCCAGCAGCTTCGTAGGGAGCTCCTACGAGCAGTACTTC. It yields the protein CASSFVGSSYEQYF. The V call is TRBV5-6, the J call TRBJ2-7, with D perhaps TRBD2 (5 bases). This CDR3 comprises 14 residues. Germline V CDR1 and CDR2: SGHDT, YYEEEE. V dropped 2 bases and J dropped 0 bases, with 9 bases sitting between them.

This clone was counted between two and nine times. This chain connects TRBV7-3 to TRBJ1-5; no clear D gene. Germline V gives CDR1 SGHTA, CDR2 FQGTGA. This CDR3 is built from 13 residues. The V and J ends lost 2 bases and 6 bases respectively, with 8 bases between them. The CDR3 loop is CASSLDAGQPQHF. In DNA form, the CDR3 reads TGTGCCAGCAGCTTAGATGCGGGTCAGCCCCAGCATTTT. The full variable domain, rest sourced from reference TRBV7-3 and TRBJ1-5, is GAGVSQTPSNKVTEKGKYVELRCDPISGHTALYWYRQSLGQGPEFLIYFQGTGAADDSGLPNDRFFAVRPEGSVSTLKIQRTERGDSAVYLCASSLDAGQPQHFGDGTRLSIL.

This clone has only one observation. V and J are TRBV5-1 and TRBJ2-1, with 16 bases that match TRBD2. V lost 1 base, J lost 7 bases, and 11 bases stayed unmatched. CDR3 length equals 19 residues. CDR1 is SGHRS, CDR2 YFSETQ, per germline. The CDR3 spells CASSLWGLAGGPGTNEQFF. CDR3 sequence (DNA): TGCGCCAGCAGCTTGTGGGGACTAGCGGGAGGGCCGGGTACGAATGAGCAGTTCTTC.

J is TRBJ2-1 and V is TRBV12-3 or TRBV12-4; the D is unclear. V dropped 5 bases and J dropped 3 bases, with 8 bases sitting between them. The CDR3 length is 13 residues. Here the CDR3 reads CASSGSGYNEQFF. In DNA form, the CDR3 reads TGTGCCAGCAGTGGGTCCGGCTACAATGAGCAGTTCTTC.

The V and J genes are TRBV2 and TRBJ2-3; no clear D. The germline V gene encodes CDR1 SNHLY and CDR2 FYNNEI. This CDR3 has 13 amino acids. Trimming removed 6 bases from V and 2 bases from J, with 9 bases in between. CDR3 nucleotide sequence: TGTGCCAGCAGCTCGGGTATCACAGATACGCAGTATTTT. Its protein product is CASSSGITDTQYF.

The table lists this clone with a few counts. The chain joins TRBV7-2 to TRBJ2-6; TRBD1 matches 10 bases. Germline trimming cut 3 bases from V and 0 bases from J; bases unmatched to any gene: 8. The CDR3 contains 19 residues. Per the germline V gene, CDR1 is SGHTA and CDR2 is FQGNSA. The CDR3 loop reads CASSLAGQGFFSGANVLTF. The CDR3 bases are TGTGCCAGCAGCTTGGCGGGACAGGGGTTCTTCTCTGGGGCCAACGTCCTGACTTTC.